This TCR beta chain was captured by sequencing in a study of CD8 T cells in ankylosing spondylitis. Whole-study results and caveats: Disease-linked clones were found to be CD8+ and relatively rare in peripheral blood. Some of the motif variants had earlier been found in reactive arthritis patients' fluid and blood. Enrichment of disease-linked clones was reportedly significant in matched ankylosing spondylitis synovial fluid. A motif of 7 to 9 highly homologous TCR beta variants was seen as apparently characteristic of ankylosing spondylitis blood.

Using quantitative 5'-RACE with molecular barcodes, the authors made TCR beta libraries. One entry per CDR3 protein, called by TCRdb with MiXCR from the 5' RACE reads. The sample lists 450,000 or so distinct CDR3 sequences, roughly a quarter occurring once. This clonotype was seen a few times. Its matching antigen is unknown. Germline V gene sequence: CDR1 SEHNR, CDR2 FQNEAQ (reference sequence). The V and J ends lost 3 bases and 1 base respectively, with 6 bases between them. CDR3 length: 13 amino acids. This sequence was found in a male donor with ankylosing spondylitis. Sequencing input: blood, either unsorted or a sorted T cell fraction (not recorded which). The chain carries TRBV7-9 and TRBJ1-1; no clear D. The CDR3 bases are TGTGCCAGCAGCTTGGAAGAGAACACTGAAGCTTTCTTT. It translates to CASSLEENTEAFF.